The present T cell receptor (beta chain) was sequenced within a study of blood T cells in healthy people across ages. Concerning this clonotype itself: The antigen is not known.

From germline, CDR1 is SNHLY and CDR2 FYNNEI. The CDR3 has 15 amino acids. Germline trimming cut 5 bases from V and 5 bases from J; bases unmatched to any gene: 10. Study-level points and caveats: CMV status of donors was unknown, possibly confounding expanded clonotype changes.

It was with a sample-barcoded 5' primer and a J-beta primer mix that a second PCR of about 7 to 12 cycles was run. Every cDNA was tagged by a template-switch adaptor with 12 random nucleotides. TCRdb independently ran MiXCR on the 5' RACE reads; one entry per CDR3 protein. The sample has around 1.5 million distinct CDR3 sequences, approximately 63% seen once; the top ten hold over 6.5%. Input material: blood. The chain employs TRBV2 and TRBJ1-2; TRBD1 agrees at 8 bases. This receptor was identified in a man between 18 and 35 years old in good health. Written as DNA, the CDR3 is TGTGCCAGCAGTCTCAAAGGACAGGGCGGATATGGCTACACCTTC. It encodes CASSLKGQGGYGYTF.